This T cell receptor beta chain is drawn from a study of T-cell memory formation after mild COVID-19. Study-wide background: For the most part, TCR clusters were specific to one donor.

This clonotype has just a few counts. TCRdb passed the 5' RACE reads through MiXCR, listing each CDR3 protein once. Of around 320,000 distinct CDR3 sequences in the sample, roughly an eighth were seen once. Trimming removed 1 base from V and 4 bases from J; junction bases left unmatched: 7. The CDR3 loop spans 16 amino acids. CDR1 and CDR2 (germline): SGHTA, FQGNSA. Sequenced material: PBMCs or a T cell subset sorted from them (not recorded which). The clonotype comes from a man aged 18 to 30 who had mild COVID-19 (a few samples of this study predate the infection). Cell type and time point are not known. V usage is TRBV7-2 and J usage is TRBJ1-2; TRBD1 aligns across 9 bases. CDR3 DNA: TGTGCCAGCAGCTTAGGGGGCCGGGACAGGGCCTATGGCTACACCTTC. Translated, it gives CASSLGGRDRAYGYTF.